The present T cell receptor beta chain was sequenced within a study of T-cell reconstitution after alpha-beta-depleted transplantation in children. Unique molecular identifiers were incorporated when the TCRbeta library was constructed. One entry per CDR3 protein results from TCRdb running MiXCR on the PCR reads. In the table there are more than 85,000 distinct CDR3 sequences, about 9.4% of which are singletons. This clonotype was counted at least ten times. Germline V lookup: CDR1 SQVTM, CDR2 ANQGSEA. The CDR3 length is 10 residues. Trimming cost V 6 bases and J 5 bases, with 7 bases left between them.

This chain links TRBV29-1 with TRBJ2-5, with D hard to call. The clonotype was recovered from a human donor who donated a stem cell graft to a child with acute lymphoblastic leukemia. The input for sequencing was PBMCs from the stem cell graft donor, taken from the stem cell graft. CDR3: CSVKEETQYF. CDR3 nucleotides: TGCAGCGTCAAAGAGGAGACCCAGTACTTC. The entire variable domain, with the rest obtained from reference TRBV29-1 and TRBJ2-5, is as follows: SAVISQKPSRDICQRGTSLTIQCQVDSQVTMMFWYRQQPGQSLTLIATANQGSEATYESGFVIDKFPISRPNLTFSTLTVSNMSPEDSSIYLCSVKEETQYFGPGTRLLVL.